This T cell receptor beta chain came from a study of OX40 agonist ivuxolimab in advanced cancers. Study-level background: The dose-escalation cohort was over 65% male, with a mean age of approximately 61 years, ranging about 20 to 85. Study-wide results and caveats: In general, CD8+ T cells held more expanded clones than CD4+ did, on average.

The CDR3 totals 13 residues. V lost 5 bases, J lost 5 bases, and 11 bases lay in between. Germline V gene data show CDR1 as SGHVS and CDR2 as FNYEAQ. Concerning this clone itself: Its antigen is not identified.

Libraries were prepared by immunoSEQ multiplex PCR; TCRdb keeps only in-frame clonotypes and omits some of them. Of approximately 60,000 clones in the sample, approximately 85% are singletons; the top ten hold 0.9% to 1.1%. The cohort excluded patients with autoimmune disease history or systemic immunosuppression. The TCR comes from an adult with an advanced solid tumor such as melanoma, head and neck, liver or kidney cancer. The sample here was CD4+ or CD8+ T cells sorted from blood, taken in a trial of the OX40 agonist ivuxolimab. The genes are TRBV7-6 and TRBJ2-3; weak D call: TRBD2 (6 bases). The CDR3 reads CASSPPREDTQYF. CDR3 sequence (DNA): TGTGCCAGCAGCCCCCCGCGGGAAGATACGCAGTATTTT.